These 6 T cell receptor beta chains share one sample of origin, sequenced in a study of blood T cells in healthy people across ages. The authors ran a second PCR of about 6 to 11 cycles using a sample-barcoded 5' primer and a J-beta primer mix. From the 5' RACE reads, TCRdb called clonotypes with MiXCR, one entry per CDR3 protein. The repertoire has 1 million to 1.2 million distinct CDR3 sequences, less than 45% of them found once; the top ten carry around 12%. The sample consisted of blood. The receptors here all came from a man aged 18 to 30 in good health.

The rearrangement uses TRBV6-5 and TRBJ1-5; D is uncertain. The CDR3 sequence is 15 residues long. CDR1 and CDR2 from the germline V gene are MNHEY and SVGAGI. V shed 5 bases and J shed 2 bases, with 13 bases lying between them. Written as DNA, the CDR3 is TGTGCCAGCAGTCTAGAACAGACCGGCAATCAGCCCCAGCATTTT. Translation gives CASSLEQTGNQPQHF.

In DNA form, the CDR3 reads TGTGCCAGCAGCTTTCAGGAGGGGACTGAAGCTTTCTTT. The encoded protein is CASSFQEGTEAFF. This rearrangement joins TRBV11-3 to TRBJ1-1; TRBD1 is a possible D gene (5 bases). Germline V gene sequence: CDR1 SGHNT, CDR2 YENEEA. There are 13 residues in the CDR3. Trimming pared 3 bases from V and 5 bases from J, leaving 10 bases between.

This clonotype was detected only once. V gene TRBV12-3 or TRBV12-4 combines with J gene TRBJ2-1; D uncertain. V dropped 5 bases and J dropped 13 bases, with 15 bases sitting between them. The CDR3 length is 12 residues. The CDR3 here is CASSGPTRVQFF. Written as DNA, the CDR3 is TGTGCCAGCAGTGGTCCCACAAGGGTCCAGTTCTTC.

This clonotype was counted ten times or more. The V gene is TRBV20-1, the J gene TRBJ1-5; D perhaps matches TRBD1 (6 bases). The length of the CDR3 is 15 residues. The germline gives CDR1 DFQATT, CDR2 SNEGSKA (reference sequence). Trimming took 5 bases from V and 0 from J, leaving 14 bases between them. The CDR3 is CSAPEGGYSNQPQHF. CDR3 DNA: TGCAGTGCTCCAGAGGGGGGGTATAGCAATCAGCCCCAGCATTTT.

The chain uses TRBV4-1 and TRBJ2-4; D remains unclear. The J call is uncertain, as TRBJ2-5 better fits the DNA end. CDR1 is MGHRA, CDR2 YSYEKL, per germline. This CDR3 contains 17 residues. CDR3 amino acids: CASSQDNQAILQETQYF. CDR3 sequence (DNA): TGCGCCAGCAGCCAAGACAACCAGGCCATTCTCCAAGAGACCCAGTACTTC.

V is TRBV18 and J is TRBJ2-3, with 7 bases matching TRBD2. V dropped 5 bases and J dropped 4; count of bases not matched to a gene: 6. CDR3 size: 14 residues. Looked up from germline, CDR1 is KGHSH and CDR2 is LQKENI. The CDR3 DNA is TGTGCCAGCTCAACCAGCGGGGTGCCAGATACGCAGTATTTT. Residues: CASSTSGVPDTQYF.